Sequencing of this TCR beta chain was carried out in a study of T-cell reconstitution after alpha-beta-depleted transplantation in children. Study-wide results and caveats: Reports say that about two months after transplant, the alpha-beta T cells came out of several hundred graft clones that had expanded. The authors attributed T-cell counts and diversity one year after transplant mostly to newly produced T cells. For some patients, TCRbeta diversity was high at day 60 because of recipient T cells and thymic progenitors that survived.

Note on this clonotype: What it binds is unknown.

Unique molecular identifiers were used in preparing the TCRbeta library. MiXCR, applied by TCRdb to the PCR reads, yields one record per CDR3 protein. The table includes 500,000 to 750,000 distinct CDR3 sequences, 27% detected once. This CDR3 contains 14 residues. Per the germline V gene, CDR1 is SQVTM and CDR2 is ANQGSEA. The ends were cut back, 3 bases at V and 2 bases at J, with 12 bases in the middle. Source: PBMCs, taken before TCRalphabeta/CD19-depleted stem cell transplant. The rearrangement links TRBV29-1 to TRBJ2-3, with D possibly being TRBD2 (7 bases). The TCR was taken from a boy in the first two years of life with Wiskott-Aldrich syndrome, due to receive a stem cell transplant. DNA for the CDR3: TGCAGCGTTGAGAGGGGGGGGCACACAGATACGCAGTATTTT. Its protein is CSVERGGHTDTQYF.